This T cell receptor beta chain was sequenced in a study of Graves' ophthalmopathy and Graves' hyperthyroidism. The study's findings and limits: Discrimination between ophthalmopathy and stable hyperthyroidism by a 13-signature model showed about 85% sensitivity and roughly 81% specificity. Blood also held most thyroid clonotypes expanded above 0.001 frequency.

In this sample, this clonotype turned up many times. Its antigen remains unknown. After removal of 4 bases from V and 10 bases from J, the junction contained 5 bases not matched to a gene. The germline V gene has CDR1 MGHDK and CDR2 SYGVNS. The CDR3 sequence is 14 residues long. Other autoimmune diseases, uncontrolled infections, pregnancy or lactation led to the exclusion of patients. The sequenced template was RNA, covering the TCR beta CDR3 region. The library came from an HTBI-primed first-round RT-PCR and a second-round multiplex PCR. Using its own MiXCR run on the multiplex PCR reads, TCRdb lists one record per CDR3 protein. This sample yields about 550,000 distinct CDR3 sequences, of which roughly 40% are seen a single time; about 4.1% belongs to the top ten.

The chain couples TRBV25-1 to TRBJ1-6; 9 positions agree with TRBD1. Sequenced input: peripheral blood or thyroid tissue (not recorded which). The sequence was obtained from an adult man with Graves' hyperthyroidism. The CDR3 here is CASSGPGTGSPLHF. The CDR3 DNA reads TGTGCCAGCAGTGGCCCCGGGACAGGGTCACCCCTCCACTTT.